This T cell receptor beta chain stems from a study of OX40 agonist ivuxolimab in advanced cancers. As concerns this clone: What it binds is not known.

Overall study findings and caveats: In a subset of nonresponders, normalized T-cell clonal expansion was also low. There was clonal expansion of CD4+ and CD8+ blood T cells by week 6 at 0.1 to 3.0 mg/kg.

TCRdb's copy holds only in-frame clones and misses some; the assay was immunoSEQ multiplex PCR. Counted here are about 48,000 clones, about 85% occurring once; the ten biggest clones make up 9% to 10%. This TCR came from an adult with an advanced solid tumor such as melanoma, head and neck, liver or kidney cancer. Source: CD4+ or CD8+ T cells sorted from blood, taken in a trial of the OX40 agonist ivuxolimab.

CDR3 DNA sequence: TGTGCCAGCTCACCACTGGTCGGGAACACTGAAGCTTTCTTT. This codes for CASSPLVGNTEAFF. The chain joins TRBV18 to TRBJ1-1, with D hard to call. This CDR3 comprises 14 residues. Trimming removed 1 base at V and 1 base at J, with 7 bases between. Germline values: CDR1 KGHSH, CDR2 LQKENI.